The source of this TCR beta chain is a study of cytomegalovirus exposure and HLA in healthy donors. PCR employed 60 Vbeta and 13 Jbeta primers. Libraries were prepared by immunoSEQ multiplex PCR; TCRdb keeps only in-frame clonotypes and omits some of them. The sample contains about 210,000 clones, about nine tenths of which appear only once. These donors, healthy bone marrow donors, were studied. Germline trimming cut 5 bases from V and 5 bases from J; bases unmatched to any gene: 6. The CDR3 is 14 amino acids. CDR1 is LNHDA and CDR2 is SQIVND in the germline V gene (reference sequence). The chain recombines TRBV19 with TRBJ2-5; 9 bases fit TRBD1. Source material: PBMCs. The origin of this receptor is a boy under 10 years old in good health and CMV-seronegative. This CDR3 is CASSLGQGLETQYF. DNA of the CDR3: TGTGCCAGTAGTCTTGGACAGGGGTTGGAGACCCAGTACTTC. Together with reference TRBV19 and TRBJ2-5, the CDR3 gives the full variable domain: DGGITQSPKYLFRKEGQNVTLSCEQNLNHDAMYWYRQDPGQGLRLIYYSQIVNDFQKGDIAEGYSVSREKKESFPLTVTSAQKNPTAFYLCASSLGQGLETQYFGPGTRLLVL.